This TCR beta chain was retrieved from a study of cytomegalovirus exposure and HLA in healthy donors. Looking at the study overall: An earlier analysis identified some 110 million unique TCR beta sequences in some 170 million T cells.

Findings and caveats of the study: Roughly uniform sequencing depth across donors was assumed, possibly incorrectly. Later, an analysis showed that TCR beta chains associated with HLA were more clonally expanded than others that were equally common. In a later analysis, about 17,000 TCR beta sequences were associated with HLA alleles at 0.05 false discovery rate.

A note on this clone: Its antigen is still unknown.

Germline V lookup: CDR1 PRHDT, CDR2 FYEKMQ (reference sequence). The length of the CDR3 is 13 residues. Both 60 Vbeta primers and 13 Jbeta primers went into the PCR. The method was immunoSEQ multiplex PCR; TCRdb's version includes in-frame clones alone and lacks a portion of them. The table records roughly 190,000 clones, 70% to 80% of them present only once. This chain uses TRBV13 with TRBJ2-5, with TRBD1 identical over 7 bases. The DNA end lines up better with TRBJ2-7; the J call may be wrong. Source material: PBMCs. The source of this sequence is a woman aged 25-40 years in good health and CMV-seropositive. CDR3 sequence (DNA): TGTGCCAGCAGCTATAACAGGGGATCCGAGCAGTACTTC. Its protein product is CASSYNRGSEQYF.